The entry that follows covers one TCR beta chain sequence. Its specificity is unknown. This sample is drawn from a study of cytomegalovirus exposure and HLA in healthy donors. Study-wide results and caveats: According to the study, 150 to 200 TCR beta chains were cytomegalovirus-associated. In most subjects, TCR beta sequences reportedly gave accurate predictions of HLA-A and HLA-B alleles.

The donors gave bone marrow, and they were healthy. At collection, donors were nominally healthy, but unrecorded immune exposures were probable. Primers: 60 Vbeta forward and 13 Jbeta reverse. Some clones are missing from TCRdb's copy, which holds only in-frame ones; the method was immunoSEQ multiplex PCR. Of about 120,000 clones listed, over 60% are singletons. This receptor was identified in a young man in good health and CMV-seropositive. The sample was PBMCs.

The CDR3 region has the DNA TGTGCCAGCAGCGGCAATCCCGGGGCAGGGGCTAACTATGGCTACACCTTC. The encoded protein is CASSGNPGAGANYGYTF. The chain joins TRBV9 to TRBJ1-2; perhaps TRBD1 as D (6 bases). Deletions cut 3 bases from V and 0 bases from J, with 18 bases between. The CDR3 has 17 residues. Germline values: CDR1 SGDLS, CDR2 YYNGEE. The full variable domain, its missing parts supplied by reference TRBV9 and TRBJ1-2, is DSGVTQTPKHLITATGQRVTLRCSPRSGDLSVYWYQQSLDQGLQFLIQYYNGEERAKGNILERFSAQQFPDLHSELNLSSLELGDSALYFCASSGNPGAGANYGYTFGSGTRLTVV.